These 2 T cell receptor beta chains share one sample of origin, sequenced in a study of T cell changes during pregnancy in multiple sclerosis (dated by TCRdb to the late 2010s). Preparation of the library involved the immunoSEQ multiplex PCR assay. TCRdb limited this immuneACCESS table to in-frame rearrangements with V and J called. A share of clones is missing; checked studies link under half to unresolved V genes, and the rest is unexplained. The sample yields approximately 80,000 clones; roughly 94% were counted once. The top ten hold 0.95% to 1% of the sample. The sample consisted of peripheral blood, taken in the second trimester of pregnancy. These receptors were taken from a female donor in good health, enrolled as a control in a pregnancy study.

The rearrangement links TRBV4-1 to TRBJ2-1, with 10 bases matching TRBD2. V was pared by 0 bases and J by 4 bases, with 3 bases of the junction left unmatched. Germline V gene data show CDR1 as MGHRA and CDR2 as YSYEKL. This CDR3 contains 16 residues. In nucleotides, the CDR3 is TGCGCCAGCAGCCAAGATTTAGCGGGAGGATACAATGAGCAGTTCTTC. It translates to CASSQDLAGGYNEQFF.

This CDR3 is CASSDTRVRADTQYF. The CDR3 bases are TGTGCCAGCAGTGATACCAGGGTTAGGGCGGATACGCAGTATTTT. J is TRBJ2-3 and V is TRBV6-4, with a tentative D call TRBD1 (5 bases). CDR1 is MRHNA, CDR2 SNTAGT, per germline. CDR3 length: 15 residues. Trimming removed 3 bases from V and 6 bases from J, with 16 bases in between.